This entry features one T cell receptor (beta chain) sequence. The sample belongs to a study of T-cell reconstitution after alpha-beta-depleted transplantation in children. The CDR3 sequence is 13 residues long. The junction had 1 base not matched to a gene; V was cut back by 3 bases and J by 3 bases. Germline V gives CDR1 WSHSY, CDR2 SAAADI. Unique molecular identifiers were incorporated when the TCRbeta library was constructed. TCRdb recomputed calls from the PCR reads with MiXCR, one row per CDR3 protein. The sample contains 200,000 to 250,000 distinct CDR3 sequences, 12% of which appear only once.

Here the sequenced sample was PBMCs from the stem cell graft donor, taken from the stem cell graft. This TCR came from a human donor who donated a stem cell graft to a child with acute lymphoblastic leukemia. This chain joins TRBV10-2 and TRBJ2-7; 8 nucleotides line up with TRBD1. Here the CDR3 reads CASSDTGGYEQYF. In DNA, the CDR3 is TGCGCCAGCAGTGATACAGGGGGCTACGAGCAGTACTTC.